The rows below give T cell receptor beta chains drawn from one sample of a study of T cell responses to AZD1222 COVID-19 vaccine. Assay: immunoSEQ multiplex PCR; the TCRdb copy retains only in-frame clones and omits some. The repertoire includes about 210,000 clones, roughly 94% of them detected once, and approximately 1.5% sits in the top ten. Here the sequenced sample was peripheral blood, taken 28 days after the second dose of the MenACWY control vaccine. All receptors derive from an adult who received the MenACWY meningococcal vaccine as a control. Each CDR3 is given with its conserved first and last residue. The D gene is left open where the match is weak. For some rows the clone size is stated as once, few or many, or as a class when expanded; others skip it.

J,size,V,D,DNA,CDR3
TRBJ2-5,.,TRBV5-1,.,TGCGCCAGCAGCTTGGACAGAGTGGAAGAGACCCAGTACTTC,CASSLDRVEETQYF
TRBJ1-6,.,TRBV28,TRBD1,TGTGCCAGCAGTTTTTCGGACAGGGGATTTTCACCCCTCCACTTT,CASSFSDRGFSPLHF
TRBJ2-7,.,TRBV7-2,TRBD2,TGTGCCAGCAGCAATAGCGGGGGAAAATTCTACGAGCAGTACTTC,CASSNSGGKFYEQYF
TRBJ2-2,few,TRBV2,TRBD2,TGTGCCAGCAAAAAGCGGGAAAGGAACACCGGGGAGCTGTTTTTT,CASKKRERNTGELFF
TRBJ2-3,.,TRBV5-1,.,TGCGCCAGCAGCCTCTCGTGGGGAGATACGCAGTATTTT,CASSLSWGDTQYF
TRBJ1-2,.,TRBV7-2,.,TGTGCCAGCAGCGAAGGTCCTGGCTATGGCTACACCTTC,CASSEGPGYGYTF
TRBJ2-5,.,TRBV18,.,TGTGCCAGCTCGCAAGAGACCCAGTACTTC,CASSQETQYF
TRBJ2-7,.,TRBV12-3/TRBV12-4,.,TGTGCCAGCAGTCCGACAGAGTCCTACGAGCAGTACTTC,CASSPTESYEQYF
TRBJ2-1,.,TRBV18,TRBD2,TGTGCCAGCTCATGGGCGGGAGGGCCTCGGAATGAGCAGTTCTTC,CASSWAGGPRNEQFF
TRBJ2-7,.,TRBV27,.,TGTGCCAGCAGTTTCGGGGGTAACGAGCAGTACTTC,CASSFGGNEQYF
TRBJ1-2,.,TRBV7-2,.,TGTGCCAGCAGCTTAGAATATAACTATGGCTACACCTTC,CASSLEYNYGYTF
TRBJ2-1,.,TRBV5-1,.,TGCGCCAGCAGCCGGGGGCGGGAGAGGAGCGATGAGCAGTTCTTC,CASSRGRERSDEQFF
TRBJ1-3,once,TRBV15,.,TGTGCCACCAGCTTGGACAGTTCTGGAAACACCATATATTTT,CATSLDSSGNTIYF
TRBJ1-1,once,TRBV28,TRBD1,TGTGCCAGCAGACCAGGGGGCTCCAGCACTGAAGCTTTCTTT,CASRPGGSSTEAFF
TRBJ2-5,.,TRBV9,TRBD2,TGTGCCAGCAGCGTAGGTAGGACTAGCGGGAGTAGGGAGACCCAGTACTTC,CASSVGRTSGSRETQYF
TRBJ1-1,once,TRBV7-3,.,TGTGCCAGCAGCTTCCACAGGGAAAGGTCAAACACTGAAGCTTTCTTT,CASSFHRERSNTEAFF
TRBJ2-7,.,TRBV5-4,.,TGTGCCAGCAGCTTATCCGGGGCAGGGGCCGAGCAGTACTTC,CASSLSGAGAEQYF
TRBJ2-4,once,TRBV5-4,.,TGTGCCAGCAGCTTGGGACAACAAAACATTCAGTACTTC,CASSLGQQNIQYF